This T cell receptor (beta chain) was retrieved from a study of T cells in localized non-small cell lung cancer. Using immunoSEQ multiplex PCR, the repertoire was profiled, and TCRdb retains in-frame clones only, with some absent. Of about 41,000 clones listed, approximately 80% are singletons. Per the germline V gene, CDR1 is ENHRY and CDR2 is SYGVKD. Trimming removed 2 bases from V and 11 bases from J, with 12 bases in between. The CDR3 sequence is 12 residues long. The material sequenced was PBMCs, taken before any cancer treatment. V is TRBV10-3 and J is TRBJ1-1; D may be TRBD1 (5 bases). The origin of this receptor is a man aged 35-69 years with stage II lung adenocarcinoma. The CDR3 sequence is CAISETGGMAFF. CDR3 nucleotides: TGTGCCATCAGTGAGACGGGGGGAATGGCTTTCTTT.